Following are 15 T cell receptor beta chains from one sample sequenced in a study of T cell responses to AZD1222 COVID-19 vaccine. Libraries were prepared by immunoSEQ multiplex PCR; TCRdb keeps only in-frame clonotypes and omits some of them. This table holds 130,000 or so clones, approximately 90% found once. The starting material was peripheral blood, obtained on day 0 of AZD1222 vaccination. These receptors were obtained from an adult in good health.

V usage is TRBV6-5 and J usage is TRBJ1-2, with 9 bases matching TRBD1. Germline lookup yields CDR1 MNHEY and CDR2 SVGAGI. V gave up 9 bases and J gave up 1 base; unmatched junction bases: 6. The length of the CDR3 is 14 residues. The CDR3 bases are TGTGCCAGTCAGACAGGGGGAAATAACTATGGCTACACCTTC. Encoded protein: CASQTGGNNYGYTF.

The count of this clone is one. The junction does not match germline at one end; this may be a read error. This CDR3 is CASSASGAGPYEQYF. CDR3 coding DNA: TGTGCCAGCAGCGCCTCCGGGGCGGGACCCTATGAGCAGTACTTC. The rearrangement uses TRBV9 and TRBJ2-7, with D tentatively TRBD2 (6 bases). Germline lookup yields CDR1 SGDLS and CDR2 YYNGEE. The CDR3 is 15 residues long.

J is TRBJ1-2 and V is TRBV5-8; maybe TRBD1 (5 bases). Between the trimmed V and J ends, which lost 0 bases and 4 bases, there was a span of 10 bases. The CDR3 spans 14 residues. Per the germline V gene, CDR1 is SGHTS and CDR2 is YDEGEE. CDR3 region: CASSLGRVAYGYTF. The CDR3 DNA is TGTGCCAGCAGCTTGGGCAGGGTGGCCTATGGCTACACCTTC.

The rearrangement links TRBV7-9 to TRBJ1-5; D ambiguous. V gave up 1 base and J gave up 2 bases, with 9 bases separating them. CDR1 is SEHNR, CDR2 FQNEAQ, per germline (reference sequence). The CDR3 runs to 15 residues. DNA for the CDR3: TGTGCCAGCAGCTTAGGGGGAAATGGCAATCAGCCCCAGCATTTT. As protein: CASSLGGNGNQPQHF. Using reference TRBV7-9 and TRBJ1-5 for the parts outside the CDR3, the full variable domain is DTGVSQNPRHKITKRGQNVTFRCDPISEHNRLYWYRQTLGQGPEFLTYFQNEAQLEKSRLLSDRFSAERPKGSFSTLEIQRTEQGDSAMYLCASSLGGNGNQPQHFGDGTRLSIL.

The chain combines TRBV13 with TRBJ2-2, with D uncertain. The CDR3 is 16 residues long. The ends were cut back, 0 bases at V and 0 bases at J, with 8 bases in the middle. Germline V gene lookup returns CDR1 PRHDT and CDR2 FYEKMQ (reference sequence). Written as DNA, the CDR3 is TGTGCCAGCAGCTTAGGGGTCGTCGCGAACACCGGGGAGCTGTTTTTT. Amino acids: CASSLGVVANTGELFF.

The chain couples TRBV25-1 to TRBJ2-5; TRBD1 matches 8 bases. The CDR3 totals 15 residues. Germline loops: CDR1 MGHDK, CDR2 SYGVNS. The V and J ends lost 3 bases and 2 bases, in that order; junction bases with no gene match: 5. This CDR3 reads CASSDWTGSQETQYF. CDR3 in DNA: TGTGCCAGCAGTGACTGGACAGGGTCACAAGAGACCCAGTACTTC.

The gene calls are TRBV28 and TRBJ2-7, with 8 bases lining up with TRBD2. V shed 3 bases and J 4 bases; nucleotides not matched to a gene: 11. The CDR3 sequence is 16 residues long. CDR1 is MDHEN and CDR2 is SYDVKM in the germline V gene. CDR3: CASSFLKSGSLYEQYF. In DNA, the CDR3 is TGTGCCAGCAGTTTCCTCAAAAGCGGGAGTCTTTACGAGCAGTACTTC. The variable domain in full, completed from reference TRBV28 and TRBJ2-7, reads DVKVTQSSRYLVKRTGEKVFLECVQDMDHENMFWYRQDPGLGLRLIYFSYDVKMKEKGDIPEGYSVSREKKERFSLILESASTNQTSMYLCASSFLKSGSLYEQYFGPGTRLTVT.

The table lists this clone with a count of one. The chain is built from TRBV6-1 and TRBJ2-7; TRBD1 is a possible D gene (5 bases). CDR1 is MNHNS, CDR2 SASEGT, per germline. This CDR3 region has 15 residues. Deletions cut 2 bases from V and 2 bases from J, with 13 bases between. This CDR3 is CASSEPGRVAYEQYF. The CDR3 DNA reads as TGTGCCAGCAGTGAACCCGGCAGGGTAGCCTACGAGCAGTACTTC.

V is TRBV24-1 and J is TRBJ2-3; no reliable D call. The V gene lost 5 bases and the J gene lost 0 bases, with 5 bases spanning the gap. The CDR3 spans 13 residues. CDR1 KGHDR and CDR2 SFDVKD come from the germline V gene. CDR3 region: CATSGYSTDTQYF. DNA of the CDR3: TGTGCCACCAGTGGGTATAGCACAGATACGCAGTATTTT.

As regards this clone: Other DNA sequences in this sample translate to the same CDR3. The genes are TRBV10-1 and TRBJ2-3; TRBD2 matches 10 bases. The CDR3 has 15 residues. J was trimmed by 1 base and V by 6 bases; bases with no gene match: 4. Germline CDR1 WNHNN, CDR2 SYGVQD (reference sequence). The CDR3 bases are TGCGCCAGCAGCACCGGGACTAGCGGCACAGATACGCAGTATTTT. Protein product: CASSTGTSGTDTQYF.

The chain combines TRBV28 with TRBJ1-4; 9 nucleotides align to TRBD1. The CDR3 is 14 amino acids. V dropped 7 bases and J dropped 8; count of bases not matched to a gene: 8. The germline CDR1 and CDR2 sequences are MDHEN and SYDVKM. The CDR3 DNA follows: TGTGCCAGCACCAACAGGGGGCTCGGGGAAAAACTGTTTTTT. This translates into CASTNRGLGEKLFF. The variable domain in full, completed from reference TRBV28 and TRBJ1-4, reads DVKVTQSSRYLVKRTGEKVFLECVQDMDHENMFWYRQDPGLGLRLIYFSYDVKMKEKGDIPEGYSVSREKKERFSLILESASTNQTSMYLCASTNRGLGEKLFFGSGTQLSVL.

This chain connects TRBV2 to TRBJ2-3; 8 nucleotides line up with TRBD2. CDR1 is SNHLY, CDR2 FYNNEI, per germline. This CDR3 spans 17 amino acids. The V segment lost 2 bases and the J segment 6 bases; nucleotides outside the gene matches: 13. This chain's CDR3 is CASSESRAPAGADTQYF. The CDR3 region has the DNA TGTGCCAGCAGTGAAAGCAGGGCGCCAGCGGGAGCGGATACGCAGTATTTT.

This sequence joins TRBV2 and TRBJ2-3; D is unclear. This CDR3 spans 16 amino acids. V lost 5 bases to trimming and J lost 6 bases, with 21 bases between them. Germline V lookup: CDR1 SNHLY, CDR2 FYNNEI. CDR3 DNA: TGTGCCAGCAGTCCTCCAGGCGCAGCGCTATCCGATACGCAGTATTTT. This gives the protein CASSPPGAALSDTQYF.

The chain joins TRBV5-4 to TRBJ2-1; perhaps TRBD2 as D (5 bases). Germline V gene lookup returns CDR1 SGHNT and CDR2 YYREEE (reference sequence). Trimming removed 0 bases from V and 4 bases from J, with 14 bases in between. This CDR3 comprises 16 residues. DNA for the CDR3: TGTGCCAGCAGCTTGGGTGATATGACGGGGTACAATGAGCAGTTCTTC. It translates to CASSLGDMTGYNEQFF.

The J gene is TRBJ2-3, the V gene TRBV10-3; 13 positions agree with TRBD2. The V gene end was trimmed by 10 bases and the J gene end by 4 bases; junction bases not matched to a gene: 2. The V gene's germline CDR1 is ENHRY and CDR2 SYGVKD. The CDR3 runs 13 residues. Here the CDR3 DNA reads TGTGCCACCGGACTAGCGGGAGCAGATACGCAGTATTTT. It translates to CATGLAGADTQYF.